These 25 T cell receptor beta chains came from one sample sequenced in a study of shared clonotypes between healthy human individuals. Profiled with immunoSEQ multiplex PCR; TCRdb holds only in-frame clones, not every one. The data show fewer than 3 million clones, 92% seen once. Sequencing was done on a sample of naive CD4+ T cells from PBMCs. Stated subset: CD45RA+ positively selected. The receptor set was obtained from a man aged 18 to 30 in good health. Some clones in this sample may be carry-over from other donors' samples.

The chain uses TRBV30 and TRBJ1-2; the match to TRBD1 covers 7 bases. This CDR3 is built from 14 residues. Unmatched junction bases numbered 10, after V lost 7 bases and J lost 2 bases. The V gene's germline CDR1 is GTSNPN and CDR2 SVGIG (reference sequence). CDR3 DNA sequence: TGTGCCTTAATAAGGGGGCAGCCGAACTATGGCTACACCTTC. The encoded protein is CALIRGQPNYGYTF.

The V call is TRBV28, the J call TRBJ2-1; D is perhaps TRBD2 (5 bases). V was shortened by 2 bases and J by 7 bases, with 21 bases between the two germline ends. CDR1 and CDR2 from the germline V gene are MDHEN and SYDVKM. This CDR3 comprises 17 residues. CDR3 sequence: CASSLGLSGLTQNEQFF. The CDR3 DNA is TGTGCCAGCAGTTTAGGCCTGAGCGGCCTCACACAGAATGAGCAGTTCTTC.

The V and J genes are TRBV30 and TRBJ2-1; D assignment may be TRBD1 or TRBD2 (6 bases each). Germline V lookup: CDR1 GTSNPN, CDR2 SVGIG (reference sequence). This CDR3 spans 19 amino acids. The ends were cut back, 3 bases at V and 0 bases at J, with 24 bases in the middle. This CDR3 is CAWSPTGPGALRSYNEQFF. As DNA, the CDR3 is TGTGCCTGGAGCCCCACGGGTCCGGGGGCCCTTCGCTCCTACAATGAGCAGTTCTTC.

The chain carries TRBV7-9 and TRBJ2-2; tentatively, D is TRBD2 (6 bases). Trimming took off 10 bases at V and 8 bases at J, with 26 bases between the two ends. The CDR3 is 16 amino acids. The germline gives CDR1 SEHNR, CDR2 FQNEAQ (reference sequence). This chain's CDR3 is CAISAARRGVRGELFF. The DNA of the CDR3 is TGTGCCATCTCAGCAGCCCGCCGCGGGGTCAGGGGGGAGCTGTTTTTT.

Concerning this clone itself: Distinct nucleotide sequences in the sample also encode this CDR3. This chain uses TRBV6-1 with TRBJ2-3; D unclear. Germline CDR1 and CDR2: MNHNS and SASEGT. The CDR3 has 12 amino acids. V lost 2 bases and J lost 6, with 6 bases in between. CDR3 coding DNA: TGTGCCAGCAGTGAATCTCGGGATACGCAGTATTTT. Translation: CASSESRDTQYF.

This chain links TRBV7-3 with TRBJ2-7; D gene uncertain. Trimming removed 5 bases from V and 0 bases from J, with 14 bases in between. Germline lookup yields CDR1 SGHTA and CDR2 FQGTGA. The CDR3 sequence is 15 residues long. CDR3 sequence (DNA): TGTGCCAGCAGCGGCAGCTACCTAAGCTCCTACGAGCAGTACTTC. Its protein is CASSGSYLSSYEQYF. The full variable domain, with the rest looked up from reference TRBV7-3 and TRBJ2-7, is GAGVSQTPSNKVTEKGKYVELRCDPISGHTALYWYRQSLGQGPEFLIYFQGTGAADDSGLPNDRFFAVRPEGSVSTLKIQRTERGDSAVYLCASSGSYLSSYEQYFGPGTRLTVT.

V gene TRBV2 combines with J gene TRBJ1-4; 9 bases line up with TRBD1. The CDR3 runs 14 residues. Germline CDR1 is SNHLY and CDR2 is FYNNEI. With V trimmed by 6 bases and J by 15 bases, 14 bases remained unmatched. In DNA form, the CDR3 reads TGTGCCAGCAGCTCCGGGACAGGGACGGTCGGGGTGTTTTTT. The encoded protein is CASSSGTGTVGVFF.

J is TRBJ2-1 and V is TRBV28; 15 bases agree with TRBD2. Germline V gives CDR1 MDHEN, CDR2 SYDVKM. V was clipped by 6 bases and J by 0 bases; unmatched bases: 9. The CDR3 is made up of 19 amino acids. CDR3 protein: CASSQGGLAGGSSYNEQFF. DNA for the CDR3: TGTGCCAGCAGCCAAGGGGGACTAGCGGGAGGAAGCTCCTACAATGAGCAGTTCTTC.

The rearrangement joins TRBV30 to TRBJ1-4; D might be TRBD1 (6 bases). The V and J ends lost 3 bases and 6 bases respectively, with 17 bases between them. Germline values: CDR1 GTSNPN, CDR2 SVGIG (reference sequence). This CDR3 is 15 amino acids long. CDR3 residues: CAWRETRGFHEKLFF. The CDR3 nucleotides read TGTGCCTGGAGAGAGACGAGGGGGTTCCATGAAAAACTGTTTTTT.

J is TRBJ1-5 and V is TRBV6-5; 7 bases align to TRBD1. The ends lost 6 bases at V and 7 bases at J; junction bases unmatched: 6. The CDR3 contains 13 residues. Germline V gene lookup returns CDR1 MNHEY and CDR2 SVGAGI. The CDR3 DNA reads TGTGCCAGCAGCAGGGGGGATCTACAGCCCCAGCATTTT. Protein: CASSRGDLQPQHF.

CDR3 loop: CASTPTGENYGYTF. DNA of the CDR3: TGTGCCAGCACCCCGACAGGGGAGAACTATGGCTACACCTTC. The V call is TRBV28, the J call TRBJ1-2, with 8 bases fitting TRBD1. This CDR3 is 14 amino acids long. After removal of 7 bases from V and 2 bases from J, the junction contained 6 bases not matched to a gene. Per the germline V gene, CDR1 is MDHEN and CDR2 is SYDVKM.

This chain's CDR3 is CASSWGSLGDTEAFF. In DNA form, the CDR3 reads TGCGCCAGCAGCTGGGGTTCCTTGGGGGACACTGAAGCTTTCTTT. The chain has TRBV5-1 and TRBJ1-1, with D possibly TRBD1 on 5 matching bases. The V gene lost 3 bases and the J gene lost 3 bases, with 15 bases spanning the gap. Germline assignment: CDR1 SGHRS and CDR2 YFSETQ. The CDR3 has 15 residues.

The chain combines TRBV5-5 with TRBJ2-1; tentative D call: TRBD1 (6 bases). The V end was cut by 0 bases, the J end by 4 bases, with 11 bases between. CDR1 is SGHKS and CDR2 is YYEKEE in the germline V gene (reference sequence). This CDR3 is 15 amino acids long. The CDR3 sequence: CASSLEPGEYNEQFF. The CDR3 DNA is TGTGCCAGCAGCTTGGAGCCAGGGGAATACAATGAGCAGTTCTTC.

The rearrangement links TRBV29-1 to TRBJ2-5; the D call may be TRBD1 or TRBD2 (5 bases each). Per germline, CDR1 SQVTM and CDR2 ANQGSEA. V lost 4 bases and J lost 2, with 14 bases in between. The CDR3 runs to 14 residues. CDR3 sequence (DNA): TGCAGCGTTGTTGAGGGGTTGTGGCAAGAGACCCAGTACTTC. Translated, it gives CSVVEGLWQETQYF.

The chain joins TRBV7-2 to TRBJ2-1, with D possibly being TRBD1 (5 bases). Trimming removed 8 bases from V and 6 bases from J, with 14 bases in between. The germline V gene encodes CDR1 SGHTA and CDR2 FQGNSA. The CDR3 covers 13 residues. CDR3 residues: CASGNRNFNEQFF. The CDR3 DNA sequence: TGTGCCAGCGGTAACAGGAATTTCAATGAGCAGTTCTTC.

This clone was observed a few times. CDR3 nucleotide sequence: TGTGCCAGCACCAAGGGAGGAACTGAAGCTTTCTTT. The encoded protein is CASTKGGTEAFF. The rearrangement joins TRBV6-5 to TRBJ1-1; D is ambiguous. Germline-derived CDR1 and CDR2 are MNHEY and SVGAGI. The CDR3 is made up of 12 amino acids. The V end was cut by 7 bases, the J end by 5 bases, with 11 bases between.

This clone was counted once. In DNA, the CDR3 is TGTGCCAGCAGCTCGGAGGGGGGGACCGTGACCGAGCAGTACTTC. Translation gives CASSSEGGTVTEQYF. The chain links TRBV5-5 to TRBJ2-7; tentative D call: TRBD2 (7 bases). The V end lost 3 bases, the J end lost 6 bases, and 19 bases lay between the germline ends. This CDR3 comprises 15 residues. Germline V gene sequence: CDR1 SGHKS, CDR2 YYEKEE (reference sequence).

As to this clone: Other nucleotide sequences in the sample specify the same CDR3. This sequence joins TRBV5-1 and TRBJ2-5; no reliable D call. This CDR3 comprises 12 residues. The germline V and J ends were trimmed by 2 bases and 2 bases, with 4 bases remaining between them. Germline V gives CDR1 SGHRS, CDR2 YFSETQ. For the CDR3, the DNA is TGCGCCAGCAGCTTAGTTCAAGAGACCCAGTACTTC. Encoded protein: CASSLVQETQYF.

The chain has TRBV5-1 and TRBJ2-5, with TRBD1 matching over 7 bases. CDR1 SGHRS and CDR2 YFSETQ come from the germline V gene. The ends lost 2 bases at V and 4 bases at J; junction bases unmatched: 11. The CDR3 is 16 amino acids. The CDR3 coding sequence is TGCGCCAGCAGCTTCCCCGGGACAGCTTCGTTAGAGACCCAGTACTTC. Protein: CASSFPGTASLETQYF.

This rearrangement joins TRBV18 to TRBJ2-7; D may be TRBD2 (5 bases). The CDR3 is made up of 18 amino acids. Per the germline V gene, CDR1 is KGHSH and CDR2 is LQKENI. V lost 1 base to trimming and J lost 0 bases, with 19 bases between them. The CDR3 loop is CASSPRSSGVISSYEQYF. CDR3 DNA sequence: TGTGCCAGCTCACCACGTTCTTCCGGGGTGATCAGCTCCTACGAGCAGTACTTC.

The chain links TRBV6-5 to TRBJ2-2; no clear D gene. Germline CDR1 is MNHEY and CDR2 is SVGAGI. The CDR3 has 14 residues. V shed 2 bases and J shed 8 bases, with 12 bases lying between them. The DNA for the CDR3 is TGTGCCAGCAGTTACAAGGGCCCATGGGGGGAGCTGTTTTTT. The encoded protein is CASSYKGPWGELFF.

The CDR3 coding sequence is TGCGCCAGCAGCCAAGTTTCTGAGACCATACGACAGGAAAATGAAAAACTGTTTTTT. This gives the protein CASSQVSETIRQENEKLFF. V is TRBV4-1 and J is TRBJ1-4; TRBD1 might be the D (6 bases). Trimming took off 1 base at V and 5 bases at J, with 23 bases between the two ends. Germline assignment: CDR1 MGHRA and CDR2 YSYEKL. This CDR3 contains 19 residues.

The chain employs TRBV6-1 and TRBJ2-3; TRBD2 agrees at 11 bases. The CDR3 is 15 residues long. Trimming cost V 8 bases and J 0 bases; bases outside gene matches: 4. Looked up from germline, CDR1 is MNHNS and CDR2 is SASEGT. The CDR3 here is CASGGLADSTDTQYF. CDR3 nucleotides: TGTGCCAGCGGGGGACTAGCGGATAGCACAGATACGCAGTATTTT.

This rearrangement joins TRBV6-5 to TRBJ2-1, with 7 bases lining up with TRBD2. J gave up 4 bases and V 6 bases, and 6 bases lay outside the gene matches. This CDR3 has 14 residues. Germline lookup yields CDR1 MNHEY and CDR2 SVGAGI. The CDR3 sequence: CASRQTSQYNEQFF. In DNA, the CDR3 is TGTGCCAGCAGGCAGACTAGCCAATACAATGAGCAGTTCTTC.

The CDR3 region has the DNA TGCAGCGTTGAAGATTACGGGGAGGATGGCTACACCTTC. It encodes CSVEDYGEDGYTF. This chain joins TRBV29-1 and TRBJ1-2; D remains unclear. The germline gives CDR1 SQVTM, CDR2 ANQGSEA. Trimming left V 0 bases short and J 6 bases short, with 11 bases between. There are 13 residues in the CDR3.